The rows below give T cell receptor beta chains drawn from one sample of a study of regulatory T cells in long-lasting Graves disease. A single record per CDR3 protein comes from TCRdb applying MiXCR to the multiplex PCR reads. The sample yields around 340,000 distinct CDR3 sequences, roughly a fifth seen once. This specimen was peripheral blood mononuclear cells (PBMCs), taken when the disease was refractory, from a patient treated with antithyroid drugs. These receptors all come from a female donor with Graves disease. Both conserved end residues are part of each CDR3.

>12|TRBV7-9|TRBJ1-1
CASSLVGGEAFF
>15|TRBV20-1|TRBJ2-7
CSARDLSGGPYEQYF
>14|TRBV20-1|TRBJ2-5
CSARPVAGEETQYF
>12|TRBV3-1|TRBJ2-7
CASSQDSYEQYF
>14|TRBV27|TRBJ1-4
CASRNDREHEKLFF
>13|TRBV7-9|TRBJ1-1
CASSFESNTEAFF
>17|TRBV4-2|TRBJ1-1
CASSQDGGTGRATEAFF
>14|TRBV20-1|TRBJ2-7
CSARGHQSSYEQYF
>12|TRBV20-1|TRBJ1-2
CSVGGLDYGYTF
>13|TRBV6-1|TRBJ1-1
CASRSGQNARAFF
>14|TRBV19|TRBJ1-5
CASSVGRAGQPQHF
>16|TRBV14|TRBJ2-1
CASRGQGISSYNEQFF
>16|TRBV28|TRBJ2-4
CASSLSLGGRGEIQYF
>15|TRBV5-1|TRBJ2-2
CASRFYTGNTGELFF
>15|TRBV3-1|TRBJ2-7
CASSQGTSGVYEQYF
>14|TRBV2|TRBJ1-3
CASSGSAEGNTIYF